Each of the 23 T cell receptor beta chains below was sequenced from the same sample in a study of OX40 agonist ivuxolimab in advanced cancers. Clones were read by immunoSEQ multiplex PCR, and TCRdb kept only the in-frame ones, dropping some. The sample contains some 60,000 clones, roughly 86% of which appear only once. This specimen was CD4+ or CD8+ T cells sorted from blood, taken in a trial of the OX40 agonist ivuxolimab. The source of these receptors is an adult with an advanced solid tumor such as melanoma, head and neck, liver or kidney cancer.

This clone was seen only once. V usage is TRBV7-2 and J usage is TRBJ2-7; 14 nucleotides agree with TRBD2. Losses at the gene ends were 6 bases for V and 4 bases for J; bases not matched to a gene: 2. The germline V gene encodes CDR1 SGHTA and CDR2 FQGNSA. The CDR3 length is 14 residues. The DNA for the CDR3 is TGTGCCAGCAGTGGGACTAGCGGGAGTTACGAGCAGTACTTC. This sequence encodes CASSGTSGSYEQYF. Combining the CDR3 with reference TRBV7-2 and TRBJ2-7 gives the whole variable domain GAGVSQSPSNKVTEKGKDVELRCDPISGHTALYWYRQSLGQGLEFLIYFQGNSAPDKSGLPSDRFSAERTGGSVSTLTIQRTQQEDSAVYLCASSGTSGSYEQYFGPGTRLTVT.

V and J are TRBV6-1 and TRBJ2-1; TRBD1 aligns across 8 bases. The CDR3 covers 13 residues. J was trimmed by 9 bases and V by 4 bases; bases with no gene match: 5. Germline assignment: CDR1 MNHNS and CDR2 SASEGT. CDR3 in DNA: TGTGCCAGCAGTGGCAGAACAGGGGGTGAGCAGTTCTTC. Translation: CASSGRTGGEQFF.

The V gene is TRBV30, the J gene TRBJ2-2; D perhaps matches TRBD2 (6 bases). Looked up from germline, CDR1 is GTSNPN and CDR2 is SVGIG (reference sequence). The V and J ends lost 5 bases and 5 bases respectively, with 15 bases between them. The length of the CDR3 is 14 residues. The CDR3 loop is CAWREGGGTGELFF. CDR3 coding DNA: TGTGCCTGGCGAGAGGGAGGAGGTACCGGGGAGCTGTTTTTT.

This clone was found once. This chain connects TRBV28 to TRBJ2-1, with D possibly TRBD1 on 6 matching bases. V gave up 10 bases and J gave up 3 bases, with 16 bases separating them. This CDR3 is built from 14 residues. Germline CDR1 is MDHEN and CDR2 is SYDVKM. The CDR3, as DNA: TGTGCCATCTCGGGACATCCCCGCTACAATGAGCAGTTCTTC. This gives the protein CAISGHPRYNEQFF.

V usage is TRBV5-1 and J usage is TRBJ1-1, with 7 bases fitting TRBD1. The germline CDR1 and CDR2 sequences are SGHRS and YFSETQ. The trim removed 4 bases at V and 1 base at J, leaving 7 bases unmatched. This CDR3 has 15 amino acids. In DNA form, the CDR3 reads TGCGCCAGCAGCATGACAGGGACCTGGAACACTGAAGCTTTCTTT. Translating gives CASSMTGTWNTEAFF.

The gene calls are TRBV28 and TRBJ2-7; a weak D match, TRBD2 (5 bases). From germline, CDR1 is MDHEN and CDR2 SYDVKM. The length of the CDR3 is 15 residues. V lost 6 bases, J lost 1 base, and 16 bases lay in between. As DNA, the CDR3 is TGTGCCAGCAGGTCTCCAACCGGGGAATCCTACGAGCAGTACTTC. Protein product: CASRSPTGESYEQYF. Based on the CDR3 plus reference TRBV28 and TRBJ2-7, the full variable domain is DVKVTQSSRYLVKRTGEKVFLECVQDMDHENMFWYRQDPGLGLRLIYFSYDVKMKEKGDIPEGYSVSREKKERFSLILESASTNQTSMYLCASRSPTGESYEQYFGPGTRLTVT.

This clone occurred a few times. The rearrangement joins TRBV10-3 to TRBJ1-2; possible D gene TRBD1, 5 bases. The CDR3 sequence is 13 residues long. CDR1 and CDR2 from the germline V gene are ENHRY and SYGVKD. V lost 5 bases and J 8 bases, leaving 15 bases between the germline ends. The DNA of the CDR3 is TGTGCCATCAGTCCGGGGCCCTTAGTGGGCTACACCTTC. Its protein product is CAISPGPLVGYTF.

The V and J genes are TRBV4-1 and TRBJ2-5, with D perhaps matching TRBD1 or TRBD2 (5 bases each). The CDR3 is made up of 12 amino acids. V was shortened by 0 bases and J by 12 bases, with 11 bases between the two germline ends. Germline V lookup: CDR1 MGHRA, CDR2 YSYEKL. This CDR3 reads CASSQEGTSKYF. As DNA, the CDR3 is TGCGCCAGCAGCCAAGAAGGGACGTCTAAGTACTTC.

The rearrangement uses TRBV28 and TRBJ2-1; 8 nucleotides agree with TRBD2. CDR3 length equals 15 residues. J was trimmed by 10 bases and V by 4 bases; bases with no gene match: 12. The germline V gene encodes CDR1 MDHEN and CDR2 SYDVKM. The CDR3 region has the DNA TGTGCCAGCAGTTCTAGCGGGTCCGGACGTGGAGAGCAGTTCTTC. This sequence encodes CASSSSGSGRGEQFF.

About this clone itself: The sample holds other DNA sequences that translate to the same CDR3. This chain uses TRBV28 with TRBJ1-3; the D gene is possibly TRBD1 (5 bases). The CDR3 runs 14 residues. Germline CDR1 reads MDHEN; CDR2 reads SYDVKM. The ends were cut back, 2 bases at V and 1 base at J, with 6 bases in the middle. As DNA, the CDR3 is TGTGCCAGCAGTTTAGGGGGTTCTGGAAACACCATATATTTT. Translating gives CASSLGGSGNTIYF.

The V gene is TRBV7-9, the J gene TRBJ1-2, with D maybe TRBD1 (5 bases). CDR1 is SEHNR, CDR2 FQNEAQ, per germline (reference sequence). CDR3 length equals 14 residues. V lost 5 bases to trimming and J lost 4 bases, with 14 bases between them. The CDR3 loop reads CASSPSGGIYGYTF. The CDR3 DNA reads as TGTGCCAGCAGCCCGAGCGGGGGGATCTATGGCTACACCTTC.

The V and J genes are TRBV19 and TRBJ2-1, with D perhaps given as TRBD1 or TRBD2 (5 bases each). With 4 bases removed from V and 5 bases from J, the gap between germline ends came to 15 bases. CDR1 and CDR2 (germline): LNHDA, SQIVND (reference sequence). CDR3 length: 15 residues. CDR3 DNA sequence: TGTGCCAGTAGTACCCTGGGGGAGTTCCACAATGAGCAGTTCTTC. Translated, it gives CASSTLGEFHNEQFF.

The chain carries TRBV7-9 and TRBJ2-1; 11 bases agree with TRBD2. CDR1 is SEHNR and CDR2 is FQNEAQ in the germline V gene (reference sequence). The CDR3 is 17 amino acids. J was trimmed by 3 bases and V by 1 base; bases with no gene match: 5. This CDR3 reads CASSLDATSGNYNEQFF. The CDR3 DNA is TGTGCCAGCAGCTTAGATGCGACTAGCGGGAACTACAATGAGCAGTTCTTC.

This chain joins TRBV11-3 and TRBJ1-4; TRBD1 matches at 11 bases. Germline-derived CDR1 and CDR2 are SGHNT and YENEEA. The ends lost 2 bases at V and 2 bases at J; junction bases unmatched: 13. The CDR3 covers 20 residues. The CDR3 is CASSLYSFGQGASTNEKLFF. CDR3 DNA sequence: TGTGCCAGCAGCTTATATTCGTTCGGACAGGGGGCGTCTACTAATGAAAAACTGTTTTTT. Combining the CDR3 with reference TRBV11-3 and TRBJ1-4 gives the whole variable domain EAGVVQSPRYKIIEKKQPVAFWCNPISGHNTLYWYLQNLGQGPELLIRYENEEAVDDSQLPKDRFSAERLKGVDSTLKIQPAELGDSAVYLCASSLYSFGQGASTNEKLFFGSGTQLSVL.

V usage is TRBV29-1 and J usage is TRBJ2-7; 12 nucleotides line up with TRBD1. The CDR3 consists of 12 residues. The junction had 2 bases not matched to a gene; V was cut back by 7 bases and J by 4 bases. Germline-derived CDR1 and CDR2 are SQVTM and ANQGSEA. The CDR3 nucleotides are TGCAGCGGGGGACAGGGGGCTTACGAGCAGTACTTC. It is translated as CSGGQGAYEQYF.

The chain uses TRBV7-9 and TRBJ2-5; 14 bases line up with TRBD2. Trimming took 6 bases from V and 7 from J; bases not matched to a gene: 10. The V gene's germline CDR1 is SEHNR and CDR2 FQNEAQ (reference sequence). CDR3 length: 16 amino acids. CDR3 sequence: CASSTYGTSGRGTQYF. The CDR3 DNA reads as TGTGCCAGCAGTACGTACGGGACTAGCGGGAGAGGGACCCAGTACTTC.

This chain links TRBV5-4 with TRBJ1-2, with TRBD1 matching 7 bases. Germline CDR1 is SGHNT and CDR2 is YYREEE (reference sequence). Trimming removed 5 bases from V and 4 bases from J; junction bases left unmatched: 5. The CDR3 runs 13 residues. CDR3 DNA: TGTGCCAGCAGTGCCCCAGGGGGCTATGGCTACACCTTC. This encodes CASSAPGGYGYTF.

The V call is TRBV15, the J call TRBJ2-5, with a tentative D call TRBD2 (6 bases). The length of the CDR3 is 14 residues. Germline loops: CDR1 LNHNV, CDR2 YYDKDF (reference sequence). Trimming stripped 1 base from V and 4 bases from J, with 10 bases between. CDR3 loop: CATSRAGAGETQYF. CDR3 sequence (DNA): TGTGCCACCAGCAGAGCCGGAGCGGGAGAGACCCAGTACTTC.

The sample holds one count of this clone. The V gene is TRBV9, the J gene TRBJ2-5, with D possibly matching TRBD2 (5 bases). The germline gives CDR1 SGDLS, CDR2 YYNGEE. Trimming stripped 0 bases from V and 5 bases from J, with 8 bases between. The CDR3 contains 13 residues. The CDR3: CASSVEDWETQYF. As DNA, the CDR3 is TGTGCCAGCAGCGTAGAGGACTGGGAGACCCAGTACTTC.

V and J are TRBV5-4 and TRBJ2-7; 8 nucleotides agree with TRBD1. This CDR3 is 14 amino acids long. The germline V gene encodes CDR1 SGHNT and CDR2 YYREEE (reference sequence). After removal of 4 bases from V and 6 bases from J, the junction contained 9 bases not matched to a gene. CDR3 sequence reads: CASSPDRVEGEQYF. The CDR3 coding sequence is TGTGCCAGCAGCCCGGACAGGGTAGAGGGCGAGCAGTACTTC.

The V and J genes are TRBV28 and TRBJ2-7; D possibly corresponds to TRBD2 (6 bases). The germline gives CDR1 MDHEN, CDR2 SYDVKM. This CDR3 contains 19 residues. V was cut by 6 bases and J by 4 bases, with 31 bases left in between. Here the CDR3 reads CASRNIGRGQEIPGYEQYF. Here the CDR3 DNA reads TGTGCCAGCAGAAACATCGGGCGGGGCCAGGAAATACCAGGATACGAGCAGTACTTC. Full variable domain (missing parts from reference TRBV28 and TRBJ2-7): DVKVTQSSRYLVKRTGEKVFLECVQDMDHENMFWYRQDPGLGLRLIYFSYDVKMKEKGDIPEGYSVSREKKERFSLILESASTNQTSMYLCASRNIGRGQEIPGYEQYFGPGTRLTVT.

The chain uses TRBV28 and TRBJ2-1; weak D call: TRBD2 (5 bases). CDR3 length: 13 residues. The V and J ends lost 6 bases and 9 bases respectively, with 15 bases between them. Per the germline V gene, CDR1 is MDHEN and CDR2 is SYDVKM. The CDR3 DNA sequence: TGTGCCAGCAGGGCCCCCGACGGACTTGAGCAGTTCTTC. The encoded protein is CASRAPDGLEQFF. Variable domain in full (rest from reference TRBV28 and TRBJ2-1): DVKVTQSSRYLVKRTGEKVFLECVQDMDHENMFWYRQDPGLGLRLIYFSYDVKMKEKGDIPEGYSVSREKKERFSLILESASTNQTSMYLCASRAPDGLEQFFGPGTRLTVL.

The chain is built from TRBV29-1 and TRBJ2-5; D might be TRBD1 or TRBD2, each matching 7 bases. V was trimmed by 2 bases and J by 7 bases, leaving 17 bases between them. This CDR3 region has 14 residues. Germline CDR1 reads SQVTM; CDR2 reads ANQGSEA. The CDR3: CSVEPRGTGGTQYF. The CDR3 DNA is TGCAGCGTTGAACCCAGGGGGACGGGGGGGACCCAGTACTTC.